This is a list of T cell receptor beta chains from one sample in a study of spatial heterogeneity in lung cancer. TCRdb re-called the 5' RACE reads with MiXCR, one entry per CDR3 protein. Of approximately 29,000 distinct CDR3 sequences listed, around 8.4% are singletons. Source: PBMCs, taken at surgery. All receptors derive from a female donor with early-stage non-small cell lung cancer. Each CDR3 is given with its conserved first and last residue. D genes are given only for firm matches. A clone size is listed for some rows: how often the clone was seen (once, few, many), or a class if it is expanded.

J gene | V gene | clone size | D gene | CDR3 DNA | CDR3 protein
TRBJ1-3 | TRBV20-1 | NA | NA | TGCAGTGTAGTACAGGCTGGAGCTGGAAACACCATATATTTT | CSVVQAGAGNTIYF
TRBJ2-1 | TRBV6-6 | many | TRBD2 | TGTGCCAGCAGTAAAGGGACTAGCGGGAGTGGCAATGAGCAGTTCTTC | CASSKGTSGSGNEQFF
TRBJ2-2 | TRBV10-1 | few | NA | TGCGCCAGCAGTGAAAGAATCGCCGGGGAGCTGTTTTTT | CASSERIAGELFF
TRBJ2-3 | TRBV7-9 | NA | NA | TGTGCCAGCAGCCCTCGTTCAGATACGCAGTATTTT | CASSPRSDTQYF
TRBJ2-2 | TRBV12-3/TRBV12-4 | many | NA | TGTGCCAGCAGTGCCGTATGGGGCGGCGGCACCGGGGAGCTGTTTTTT | CASSAVWGGGTGELFF
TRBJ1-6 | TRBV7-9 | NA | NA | TGTGCCAGCAGCTTCGACAGCGCCTGGGGTTCACCCCTCCACTTT | CASSFDSAWGSPLHF
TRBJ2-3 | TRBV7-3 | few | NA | TGTGCCAGCCGAAAGGGCTCTACAGATACGCAGTATTTT | CASRKGSTDTQYF
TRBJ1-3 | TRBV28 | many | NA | TGTGCCAGCAGTGTGATCAGGCGGAGCTCTGGAAACACCATATATTTT | CASSVIRRSSGNTIYF
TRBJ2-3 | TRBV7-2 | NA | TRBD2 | TGTGCCAGCAGCCCGGGACTAGCGGTAGGAACAGATACGCAGTATTTT | CASSPGLAVGTDTQYF
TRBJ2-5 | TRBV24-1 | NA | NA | TGTGCCACCAGTGATTTCCAGCGCCAAGAGACCCAGTACTTC | CATSDFQRQETQYF
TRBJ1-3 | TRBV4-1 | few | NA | TGCGCCAGCAGCCTCAGGGGAACTGGAAACACCATATATTTT | CASSLRGTGNTIYF
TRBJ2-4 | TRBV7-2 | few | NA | TGTGCCAGCAGCTTAGTCGACTTAGACATTCAGTACTTC | CASSLVDLDIQYF
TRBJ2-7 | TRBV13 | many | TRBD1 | TGTGCCAGCAGCTACCCGACAGGGAGCTCCTACGAGCAGTACTTC | CASSYPTGSSYEQYF
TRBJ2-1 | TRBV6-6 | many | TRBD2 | TGTGCCAGCAGTTACTCCCTAGCGGGAGGTAACAATGAGCAGTTCTTC | CASSYSLAGGNNEQFF
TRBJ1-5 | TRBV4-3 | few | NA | TGCGCCAGCAGCCAGGGGGTTAGGCAGCCCCAGCATTTT | CASSQGVRQPQHF
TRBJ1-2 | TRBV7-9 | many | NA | TGTGCCAGCAGCTTAGAAGGCGGGGCGCTTGGCTACACCTTC | CASSLEGGALGYTF
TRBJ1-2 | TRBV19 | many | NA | TGTGCCAGTAGTCCCCCCCCTTCCCGATCTAACTATGGCTACACCTTC | CASSPPPSRSNYGYTF
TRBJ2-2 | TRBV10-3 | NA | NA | TGTGCCATCAGTGCCCTAGGGGGGCGCACCGGGGAGCTGTTTTTT | CAISALGGRTGELFF
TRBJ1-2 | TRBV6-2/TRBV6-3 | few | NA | TGTGCCAGCTGGGCTATAGCTAACTATGGCTACACCTTC | CASWAIANYGYTF
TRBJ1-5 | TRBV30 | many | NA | TGTGCCTGGAGTGGACAGGTCAATCAGCCCCAGCATTTT | CAWSGQVNQPQHF
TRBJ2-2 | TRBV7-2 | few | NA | TGTGCCAGCAGCCCTTCCGGGGAGCTGTTTTTT | CASSPSGELFF
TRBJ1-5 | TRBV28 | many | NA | TGTGCCAGCAGTTTATCGGACGGCCGCAATCAGCCCCAGCATTTT | CASSLSDGRNQPQHF
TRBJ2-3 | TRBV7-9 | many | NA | TGTGCCAGCAGCCCTTCCCGGGCCTCCCGTGATACGCAGTATTTT | CASSPSRASRDTQYF
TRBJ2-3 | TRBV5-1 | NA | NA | TGCGCCAGCAGCTTGGATACGGACAGCACAGATACGCAGTATTTT | CASSLDTDSTDTQYF
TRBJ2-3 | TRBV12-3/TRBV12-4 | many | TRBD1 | TGTGCCAGCAGGCCGACAGGGGGTCGCACAGATACGCAGTATTTT | CASRPTGGRTDTQYF
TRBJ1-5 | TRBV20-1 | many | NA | TGCAGTGCTAGATGGGCCAATCAGCCCCAGCATTTT | CSARWANQPQHF